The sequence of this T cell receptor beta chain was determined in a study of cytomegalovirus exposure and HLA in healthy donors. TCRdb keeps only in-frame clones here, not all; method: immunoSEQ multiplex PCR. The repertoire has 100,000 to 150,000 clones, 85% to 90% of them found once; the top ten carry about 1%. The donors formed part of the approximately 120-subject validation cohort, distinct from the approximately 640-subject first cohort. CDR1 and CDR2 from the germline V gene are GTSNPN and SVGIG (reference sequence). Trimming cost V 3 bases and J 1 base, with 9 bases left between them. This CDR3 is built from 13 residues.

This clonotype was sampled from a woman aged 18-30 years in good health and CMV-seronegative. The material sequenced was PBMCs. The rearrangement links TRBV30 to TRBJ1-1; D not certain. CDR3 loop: CAWRFAGNTEAFF. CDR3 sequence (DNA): TGTGCCTGGAGGTTCGCCGGGAACACTGAAGCTTTCTTT.